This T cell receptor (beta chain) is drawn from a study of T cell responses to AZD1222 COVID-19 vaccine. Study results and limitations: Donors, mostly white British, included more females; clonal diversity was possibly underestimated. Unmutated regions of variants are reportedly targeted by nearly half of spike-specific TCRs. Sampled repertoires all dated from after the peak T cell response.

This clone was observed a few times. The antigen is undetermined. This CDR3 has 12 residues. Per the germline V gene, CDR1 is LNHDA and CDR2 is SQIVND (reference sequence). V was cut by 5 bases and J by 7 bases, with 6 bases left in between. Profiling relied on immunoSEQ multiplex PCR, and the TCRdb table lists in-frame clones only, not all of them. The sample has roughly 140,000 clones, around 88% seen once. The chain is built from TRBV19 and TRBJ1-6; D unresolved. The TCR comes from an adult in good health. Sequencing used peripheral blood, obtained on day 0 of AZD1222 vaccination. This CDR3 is CASSPQNSPLHF. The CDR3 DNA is TGTGCCAGTAGTCCGCAGAATTCACCCCTCCACTTT.